The clone carrying this TCR beta chain has only a few counts. The data were taken from a study of CD8+ T cells in alopecia areata. Sample treatment: oral pan-JAK inhibitor, 5-10 mg twice daily. Those with alopecia areata gave lesional scalp punch biopsies and peripheral blood. As the sequencing template, cDNA was produced by extracting RNA and reverse transcribing it. Sequencing used immunoSEQ multiplex PCR; TCRdb keeps in-frame clones, though not all of them. The sample shows around 110,000 clones, under 60% of them seen only once. Here the sequenced sample was CD8+ T cells sorted from blood, taken at week 24, from a patient treated with tofacitinib. The TCR comes from a human donor with alopecia areata.

The CDR3 DNA is TGTGCCAGCAGCTTAGGGGGGGAGGGACTCTCCTACAATGAGCAGTTCTTC. Translation gives CASSLGGEGLSYNEQFF. This sequence joins TRBV7-9 and TRBJ2-1; 7 bases match TRBD2. This CDR3 has 17 residues. Germline CDR1 and CDR2: SEHNR and FQNEAQ (reference sequence). V was pared by 1 base and J by 0 bases, with 6 bases of the junction left unmatched.